The rows below give T cell receptor beta chains drawn from one sample of a study of control samples from healthy donors and cancer patients. Assay used: immunoSEQ multiplex PCR; TCRdb lists only in-frame clones, some missing. Of some 130,000 clones listed, about 95% are singletons. Sequencing was carried out using blood. Receptors originate from a man aged 30 to 39 in good health. Each CDR3 is given with its conserved first and last residue. A D gene is named only where the DNA matches it firmly. Clone sizes are given selectively: once, few, many, or a class where the clone is expanded.

d_gene | j_gene | v_gene | abundance | CDR3nt | CDR3aa
. | TRBJ2-1 | TRBV7-9 | . | TGTGCCAGCAGCTTGGGGGACAATGAGCAGTTCTTC | CASSLGDNEQFF
. | TRBJ1-2 | TRBV28 | . | TGTGCCAGCAGTCCCGGGCTCCGGAGCTATGGCTACACCTTC | CASSPGLRSYGYTF
. | TRBJ1-2 | TRBV28 | . | TGTGCCAGCAGTTTTAGGGGGGTACGGGGCTACACCTTC | CASSFRGVRGYTF
. | TRBJ1-1 | TRBV9 | . | TGTGCCAGCAGCGTAGGGGGCACCGACGAAGCTTTCTTT | CASSVGGTDEAFF
. | TRBJ2-1 | TRBV5-1 | . | TGCGCCAGCAGCTTGAATTTGGGGCCTTACAATGAGCAGTTCTTC | CASSLNLGPYNEQFF
TRBD1 | TRBJ2-2 | TRBV6-2/TRBV6-3 | . | TGTGCCAGCAGTTACTCGCCAGACAGGGTCCGGGAGCTGTTTTTT | CASSYSPDRVRELFF
. | TRBJ1-5 | TRBV5-8 | . | TGTGCCAGCAGCTTGTTACAGGCCCAGCATTTT | CASSLLQAQHF
. | TRBJ2-7 | TRBV19 | . | TGTGCCAGTAGTATAGGACACGGCTTGCAGCAGTACTTC | CASSIGHGLQQYF
. | TRBJ2-7 | TRBV7-9 | . | TGTGCCAGCAGCTTAGCGGGGTCCCTTGGCTACGAGCAGTACTTC | CASSLAGSLGYEQYF
. | TRBJ1-1 | TRBV2 | once | TGTGCCAGCAGTTCTATTGGGGGGGACACTGAAGCTTTCTTT | CASSSIGGDTEAFF
. | TRBJ1-2 | TRBV12-5 | . | TGTGCTAGTGGTTTGGTACAAAGAGGGGAGGTCCGGGTCTATGGCTACACCTTC | CASGLVQRGEVRVYGYTF
. | TRBJ2-1 | TRBV7-9 | . | TGTGCCAGCAGCAGCTATTCCGGAGCGTCAAAGGTGCAGTTCTTC | CASSSYSGASKVQFF
. | TRBJ2-7 | TRBV12-5 | . | TGTGCTAGTGGCCACGCAGGGTACATCGGCGAGCAGTACTTC | CASGHAGYIGEQYF
TRBD1 | TRBJ1-3 | TRBV10-3 | few | TGTGCCATCAGTCCGGGACAGGGGTTGTCTGGAAACACCATATATTTT | CAISPGQGLSGNTIYF
. | TRBJ2-4 | TRBV6-2/TRBV6-3 | . | TGTGCCAGCAGTTACTCGCCAGGGGTAAAAAACATTCAGTACTTC | CASSYSPGVKNIQYF
. | TRBJ1-1 | TRBV7-2 | once | TGTGCCAGCAGCTTAAAGTGGGGGCTGAACACTGAAGCTTTCTTT | CASSLKWGLNTEAFF
TRBD2 | TRBJ2-3 | TRBV4-1 | . | TGCGCCAGCAGTACGTGGGTGGTAGCGGGGTTCGCAGATACGCAGTATTTT | CASSTWVVAGFADTQYF
TRBD1 | TRBJ2-7 | TRBV28 | . | TGTGCCAGCAGAAAATTTAACAGGGGCTACGAGCAGTACTTC | CASRKFNRGYEQYF
TRBD1 | TRBJ2-5 | TRBV7-2 | . | TGTGCCAGCAGCTTCAGACAGGGGTATAACCAAGAGACCCAGTACTTC | CASSFRQGYNQETQYF
. | TRBJ2-5 | TRBV27 | . | TGTGCCAGCAGTCCTTGGGGCGGGACCCAGTACTTC | CASSPWGGTQYF
. | TRBJ2-7 | TRBV6-6 | . | TGTGCCAGTATACAGGGTTGGCTGGGGGTCGAGCAGTACTTC | CASIQGWLGVEQYF
. | TRBJ1-6 | TRBV2 | . | TGTGCCAGCAGTGAACTAGGCCTAGGGAGTTACTCACCCCTCCACTTT | CASSELGLGSYSPLHF
. | TRBJ2-2 | TRBV5-5 | . | TGTGCCAGCAGCTTGGAGGGGCATGGCGGGGAGCTGTTTTTT | CASSLEGHGGELFF
. | TRBJ2-1 | TRBV6-6 | . | TGTGCCAGCAGTTTTCAGTACAATGAGCAGTTCTTC | CASSFQYNEQFF
. | TRBJ1-1 | TRBV6-4 | . | TGTGCCAGCAGTGACGGGGGTCACACTGAAGCTTTCTTT | CASSDGGHTEAFF
. | TRBJ1-1 | TRBV9 | . | TGTGCCAGCAGCGTAGATGGAGGGGTACGAGCTTTCTTT | CASSVDGGVRAFF
. | TRBJ2-1 | TRBV7-3 | once | TGTGCCAGCAGCCGACAGCACCATGGGATTAATGAGCAGTTCTTC | CASSRQHHGINEQFF
TRBD2 | TRBJ2-7 | TRBV18 | once | TGTGCCAGCTCACCACCGTTAGGGACTAGCGGGGTTGGCGAGCAGTACTTC | CASSPPLGTSGVGEQYF
TRBD1 | TRBJ1-1 | TRBV7-9 | . | TGTGCCAGCAGCTTAGCTCGGGGGACAGTGAACACTGAAGCTTTCTTT | CASSLARGTVNTEAFF
. | TRBJ2-3 | TRBV24-1 | . | TGTGCCACCAGTGATCCAGCTAGCACAGATACGCAGTATTTT | CATSDPASTDTQYF
TRBD2 | TRBJ2-1 | TRBV27 | . | TGTGCCAGCAGTTGGCGGGGGGGTCCCTACAATGAGCAGTTCTTC | CASSWRGGPYNEQFF
. | TRBJ2-2 | TRBV6-4 | . | TGTGCCACGGCGGACGGGGCCGGGGAGCTGTTTTTT | CATADGAGELFF
TRBD1 | TRBJ2-1 | TRBV7-9 | . | TGTGCCAGCAGCTCCCGGGACAGGGAGTACAATGAGCAGTTCTTC | CASSSRDREYNEQFF
. | TRBJ2-2 | TRBV7-2 | . | TGTGCCAGCAGCTGGGCTACGTCCGGGGAGCTGTTTTTT | CASSWATSGELFF
. | TRBJ1-6 | TRBV27 | once | TGTGCCAGCAGTTTATACCCGGGGACTAATTCACCCCTCCACTTT | CASSLYPGTNSPLHF
. | TRBJ1-3 | TRBV6-5 | . | TGTGCCAGCAGGCGCAGTACCTTCTCTGGAAACACCATATATTTT | CASRRSTFSGNTIYF
TRBD1 | TRBJ2-1 | TRBV6-1 | . | TGTGCCAGCACTTTACAGGGGAATGAGCAGTTCTTC | CASTLQGNEQFF
. | TRBJ1-1 | TRBV28 | . | TGTGCCAGCAGTTTTTCCAACACTGAAGCTTTCTTT | CASSFSNTEAFF
. | TRBJ1-4 | TRBV2 | . | TGTGCCAGCGACGGGACCGGACGGGAAAAACTGTTTTTT | CASDGTGREKLFF
. | TRBJ2-5 | TRBV27 | . | TGTGCCAGCAGTTCGGCCGGCCCGAGGACCCAGTACTTC | CASSSAGPRTQYF
. | TRBJ2-1 | TRBV4-2 | . | TGTGCCAGCAGCCTAGAAGGGATACTGCGGACGAACAATGAGCAGTTCTTC | CASSLEGILRTNNEQFF
TRBD1 | TRBJ1-2 | TRBV27 | . | TGTGCCAGCAGAGACAGGGGAGGCGGCTACACCTTC | CASRDRGGGYTF
. | TRBJ1-2 | TRBV7-2 | . | TGTGCCAGCAGCCCGGACCAGACAGAAAACTATGGCTACACCTTC | CASSPDQTENYGYTF